The source of this TCR beta chain is a study of blood T cell repertoires in COVID-19 (dated by TCRdb to between 2020 and 2021). For the wider study: The collaborator samples originated in the United States, Italy and Spain and spanned the acute and convalescent phases of COVID-19. The samples were drawn from two sources: the first 160 participants of the ongoing ImmuneRACE study, and 1,000 to 1,500 subjects contributed by 6 global collaborators. Subjects who had been exposed to COVID-19, were actively infected with it, or had recovered from it provided the deeply sampled blood TCRbeta repertoires that made up the dataset. HLA class I and class II types, where available, came from metadata supplied by the sample provider rather than from assay-based typing. The repertoires were made available in a free public database intended to serve as a resource for research on the immune response to SARS-CoV-2. The sample metadata nearly always contained a de-identified subject ID, COVID-19 status, age in years and sex. The prospective study material was composed of cDNA or gDNA derived from T cells, B-cell-depleted T cells, or PBMCs.

What the authors observed across the whole study: The quantity of clinical and demographic metadata differed by source and by participant and was supplied without curation.

V gives up 1 base and J gives up 0 bases, and the segment between their germline ends measures 4 bases. For CDR1 and CDR2, the germline V gene lists SGHTA and FQGTGA. The CDR3 runs 14 residues from the cysteine to the phenylalanine. The only DNA kept is the CDR3, 42 bases in frame from the first base. This clone was found once. Its antigen is not yet known. Base qualities were left out, and no much larger clone turns up one base away. TCRbeta CDR3 regions were amplified from genomic DNA using the immunoSEQ Assay, a bias-controlled multiplex PCR. The authors' pipeline ran thus. The number of nucleated cells in each sample was estimated from the amplification of reference gene primers within the assay. To quantify the absolute abundance of each unique TCRbeta CDR3 rearrangement, sequence reads were collapsed and filtered. For each sample, productive Simpson clonality was calculated as the square root of Simpson's diversity index over productive rearrangements. TCRdb provides this immuneACCESS table in a form limited to in-frame rearrangements. Some clones are lacking; in checked studies, under half of them reflect an unresolved V gene, and why the rest are absent is not known. Clone size and V and J calls were adopted from that table, with D and trimming inferred from the DNA. The sample records over 120,000 clones, roughly 90% of which are singletons. Of the sample, about 4.4% falls within the top ten clones.

Participants in the prospective study were aged roughly 18 to 95 years, lived in some 24 United States geographic areas, and enrolled through a virtual design. In the prospective study, cohorts were assigned on the basis of participant-reported clinical history obtained from a screening survey and a study questionnaire. Recovered participants in ImmuneRACE Cohort 3 were defined as having two consecutive negative NP/OP PCR tests, clearance from a healthcare professional, or resolution of symptoms. In the prospective study, mobile phlebotomists collected whole blood, serum and a nasopharyngeal or oropharyngeal swab from each participant. Prospective study participants could optionally give additional blood draws and questionnaires over a roughly two-month period. Blood samples from the prospective study were shipped frozen or at room temperature prior to DNA extraction.

This TCR was sampled from a man aged 45-65 years who had recovered from COVID-19. Sequenced input: PBMCs or T cells enriched from blood (not recorded which). This sequence uses TRBV7-3 and TRBJ1-3, with no confidently assigned D gene. The base sequence is TGTGCCAGCAGCTTAAGCGGCTCTGGAAACACCATATATTTT. Its coded protein is CASSLSGSGNTIYF.